A selection of T cell receptor beta chains follows, all from one sample in a study of radiotherapy plus CTLA-4 blockade in lung cancer. This table comes from immunoSEQ multiplex PCR, and its TCRdb copy is limited to in-frame clones, with some not included. Here the sample spans 40,000 or so clones, roughly 75% being singletons. The sequenced sample was peripheral blood, obtained from a patient treated with radiotherapy plus ipilimumab. The receptors originated from a human donor with non-small cell lung cancer who had stable disease on radiotherapy plus ipilimumab. CDR3s include the opening cysteine and the closing phenylalanine or tryptophan. Each record gives: clone size, V gene, J gene, D gene, CDR3 DNA, CDR3 protein. D genes are given only for firm matches. Only some rows state a clone size, as once, few, many or a class for expanded clones.

.	TRBV5-4	TRBJ2-1	TRBD2	TGTGCCAGCAGCTTGGGAGCGGGGGACTACAATGAGCAGTTCTTC	CASSLGAGDYNEQFF
.	TRBV5-4	TRBJ1-6	.	TGTGCCAGCAGCTTGGGCAGGGAAGCCTATAATTCACCCCTCCACTTT	CASSLGREAYNSPLHF
.	TRBV7-9	TRBJ2-7	.	TGTGCCAGCAGCTTAGGTTCCCAGGTGGGAGGCGAGCAGTACTTC	CASSLGSQVGGEQYF
medium-sized	TRBV5-8	TRBJ2-7	.	TGTGCCAGCAGCTTGAGTAACAGGGACTACGAGCAGTACTTC	CASSLSNRDYEQYF
.	TRBV11-3	TRBJ1-1	.	TGTGCCAGCAGCTTAGTAGTTCGGGGGACTGAAGCTTTCTTT	CASSLVVRGTEAFF
few	TRBV4-2	TRBJ2-3	TRBD2	TGTGCCAGCAGCCAACTCATTATTACTAGCGGGGGGGCAGATACGCAGTATTTT	CASSQLIITSGGADTQYF
once	TRBV5-8	TRBJ1-2	.	TGTGCCAGCAGCTTACAGGGTCGTTCCGGCTACACCTTC	CASSLQGRSGYTF
.	TRBV10-3	TRBJ1-5	TRBD1	TGTGCCATCAGTAGGGACAGTAGCAATCAGCCCCAGCATTTT	CAISRDSSNQPQHF
once	TRBV6-1	TRBJ1-2	TRBD1	TGTGCCAGCAGGACAGGGGTCCTATATGGCTACACCTTC	CASRTGVLYGYTF
.	TRBV27	TRBJ1-1	.	TGTGCCAGCAGTTCCAACCCTCCGAGCGGGACTGAAGCTTTCTTT	CASSSNPPSGTEAFF
.	TRBV18	TRBJ2-1	TRBD1	TGTGCCAGCTCACCCGACAGGGTTGGCTACAATGAGCAGTTCTTC	CASSPDRVGYNEQFF
.	TRBV5-1	TRBJ1-6	TRBD1	TGCGCCAGCAGCGGACAGGGTCTGGGTTCACCCCTCCACTTT	CASSGQGLGSPLHF
few	TRBV7-2	TRBJ2-5	TRBD2	TGTGCCAGCAGCTACGGGGGGGCCCGAGAGACCCAGTACTTC	CASSYGGARETQYF
.	TRBV9	TRBJ2-2	TRBD1	TGTGCCAGCAGCGTCGAGACAGGGGCCACCGGGGAGCTGTTTTTT	CASSVETGATGELFF
.	TRBV18	TRBJ2-7	.	TGTGCCAGCTCACTGGGACAAAAATACGAGCAGTACTTC	CASSLGQKYEQYF
.	TRBV4-2	TRBJ2-3	.	TGTGCCAGCAGCCAACGGGGGGCCCTCAGCACAGATACGCAGTATTTT	CASSQRGALSTDTQYF
.	TRBV5-1	TRBJ2-5	TRBD1	TGCGCCAGCAGCTTGGTGGGACAGACGCAAGAGACCCAGTACTTC	CASSLVGQTQETQYF
.	TRBV29-1	TRBJ1-2	TRBD1	TGCAGCGTTGGGGCAGGGGGCCGCTATGGCTACACCTTC	CSVGAGGRYGYTF
.	TRBV7-2	TRBJ1-1	.	TGTGCCAGCAGCTCCCTCCGCGGGGGAGGAACTGAAGCTTTCTTT	CASSSLRGGGTEAFF
.	TRBV7-9	TRBJ2-7	TRBD1	TGTGCCAGCAGTCGGACAGGGTCGGGCACCTACGAGCAGTACTTC	CASSRTGSGTYEQYF
few	TRBV12-5	TRBJ2-5	TRBD1	TGTGCTAGTGGTTTGGGTGGACAGGGCGATGGGACCCAGTACTTC	CASGLGGQGDGTQYF
.	TRBV30	TRBJ1-2	.	TGTGCCTGGAGTGTTGACAGGTCCTATGGCTACACCTTC	CAWSVDRSYGYTF
.	TRBV11-3	TRBJ1-2	TRBD1	TGTGCCAGCAGCCAAACCGGGACAGGGAATGGCTACACCTTC	CASSQTGTGNGYTF
.	TRBV19	TRBJ1-1	.	TGTGCCAGTACGTTTGGTCAGTTGAACACTGAAGCTTTCTTT	CASTFGQLNTEAFF
.	TRBV2	TRBJ1-6	.	TGTGCCAGCATCTCTAATTTTAATTCACCCCTCCACTTT	CASISNFNSPLHF
.	TRBV9	TRBJ1-5	TRBD1	TGTGCCAGCAGCGAGGGGGGACAGGGGTATCAGCCCCAGCATTTT	CASSEGGQGYQPQHF
.	TRBV9	TRBJ1-6	.	TGTGCCAGCAGCGAGAGGACATATAATTCACCCCTCCACTTT	CASSERTYNSPLHF
.	TRBV2	TRBJ1-5	.	TGTGCCAGCAGTGGGAGGGGCAATCAGCCCCAGCATTTT	CASSGRGNQPQHF
.	TRBV7-6	TRBJ1-4	TRBD1	TGTGCCAGCAGCTCGCGGACAGGCTTTAATGAAAAACTGTTTTTT	CASSSRTGFNEKLFF
.	TRBV10-3	TRBJ1-5	TRBD1	TGTGCCATCAGCGGACAGGGCTTAGATCAGCCCCAGCATTTT	CAISGQGLDQPQHF
few	TRBV4-3	TRBJ1-5	.	TGCGCCAGCAGCCGAGCAGGGAATACTCGCAATCAGCCCCAGCATTTT	CASSRAGNTRNQPQHF
.	TRBV2	TRBJ2-2	.	TGTGCCAGCAGTCTGAACAGGCCAGGGAACACCGGGGAGCTGTTTTTT	CASSLNRPGNTGELFF
.	TRBV2	TRBJ2-7	TRBD1	TGTGCCGGACGGGGACAGGGGGCCTACGAGCAGTACTTC	CAGRGQGAYEQYF
.	TRBV4-1	TRBJ1-1	.	TGCGCCAGCAGCCAAGTTAGGGGAACTGAAGCTTTCTTT	CASSQVRGTEAFF
.	TRBV19	TRBJ1-5	.	TGTGCCAGTAGTATATCCAGGCGGTCGGGGAATAGCAATCAGCCCCAGCATTTT	CASSISRRSGNSNQPQHF
.	TRBV6-1	TRBJ1-6	TRBD1	TGTGCCAGCAGTGAGGTCCCGGCAGGGGGCTATATTTCACCCCTCCACTTT	CASSEVPAGGYISPLHF
.	TRBV5-4	TRBJ2-3	.	TGTGCCAGCAGCCCTTACAGGGTTTCAGATACGCAGTATTTT	CASSPYRVSDTQYF
.	TRBV7-6	TRBJ2-2	TRBD2	TGTGCCAGCAGCTTAGGGCTAGCGGAGAACACCGGGGAGCTGTTTTTT	CASSLGLAENTGELFF
.	TRBV27	TRBJ1-2	.	TGTGCCAGCAGTTTATCAGGGGGTACAGTCTATGGCTACACCTTC	CASSLSGGTVYGYTF
.	TRBV6-5	TRBJ2-2	.	TGTGCCAGCAGTCCCCGGGTTTCGAACGCCGGGGAGCTGTTTTTT	CASSPRVSNAGELFF
.	TRBV27	TRBJ1-6	.	TGTGCCAGCAGTCCCTGGGGGACTCTTGCTTCACCCCTCCACTTT	CASSPWGTLASPLHF
once	TRBV6-6	TRBJ1-2	TRBD1	TGTGCCAGCAGATCTGGACAGGGGGCGCGGAGCTATGGCTACACCTTC	CASRSGQGARSYGYTF
.	TRBV5-4	TRBJ1-2	.	TGTGCCAGCAGCTCCACAGGAACCTTTGGCTACACCTTC	CASSSTGTFGYTF
.	TRBV7-2	TRBJ1-2	TRBD1	TGTGCCAGCAGCAACCATGGACAGGGGGACTATGGCTACACCTTC	CASSNHGQGDYGYTF
.	TRBV7-9	TRBJ1-5	.	TGTGCCAGCAGCTTCTCCCTGACAGATCAGCCCCAGCATTTT	CASSFSLTDQPQHF
.	TRBV5-1	TRBJ1-3	.	TGCGCCAGCAGCTTCCAGGGGAGCTCTGGAAACACCATATATTTT	CASSFQGSSGNTIYF
.	TRBV4-1	TRBJ2-7	.	TGCGCCAGCACCCTAGGGCTAGCGACCTACGAGCAGTACTTC	CASTLGLATYEQYF
.	TRBV7-9	TRBJ2-1	.	TGTGCAGGAGAGGGTCCGTCTGGGAATGAGCAGTTCTTC	CAGEGPSGNEQFF